This entry lists 17 T cell receptor beta chains sequenced from one sample in a study of T cell repertoires in cytomegalovirus infection. TCRdb fed the reads into MiXCR, producing one record per CDR3 protein. The sample holds some 500,000 distinct CDR3 sequences; around a third are singletons and the top ten take about a sixth. Their target antigens are unknown. Source: cultured PBMCs, taken from culture after CMV antigen stimulation. These receptors were collected from a human donor in good health (CMV status not recorded). Some clones in this sample may be carry-over from other donors' samples.

The V gene is TRBV5-6, the J gene TRBJ2-1; unclear D gene. Germline CDR1 reads SGHDT; CDR2 reads YYEEEE. Trimming removed 4 bases at V and 3 bases at J, with 5 bases between. There are 12 residues in the CDR3. The CDR3 is CASSTFYNEQFF. The CDR3 DNA follows: TGTGCCAGCAGCACCTTCTACAATGAGCAGTTCTTC. Using reference TRBV5-6 and TRBJ2-1 for the parts outside the CDR3, the full variable domain is DAGVTQSPTHLIKTRGQQVTLRCSPKSGHDTVSWYQQALGQGPQFIFQYYEEEERQRGNFPDRFSGHQFPNYSSELNVNALLLGDSALYLCASSTFYNEQFFGPGTRLTVL.

This clonotype was seen a handful of times. The genes are TRBV6-6 and TRBJ2-3; TRBD2 aligns across 7 bases. CDR1 is MNHNY, CDR2 SVGAGI, per germline (reference sequence). V shed 6 bases, J shed 1 base, and the junction held 10 bases outside the gene matches. This CDR3 is built from 16 residues. The CDR3 bases are TGTGCCAGCAGGCACCTGGCTAGCGGCCGCACAGATACGCAGTATTTT. Translation: CASRHLASGRTDTQYF.

This clonotype was seen at least ten times. This sequence joins TRBV7-2 and TRBJ1-5; TRBD1 might be the D (5 bases). In germline, CDR1 is SGHTA, CDR2 FQGNSA. The V gene lost 1 base and the J gene lost 2 bases, with 9 bases spanning the gap. This CDR3 is 15 amino acids long. This CDR3 is CASSLVGGGNQPQHF. The CDR3 coding sequence is TGTGCCAGCAGCTTAGTCGGGGGGGGCAATCAGCCCCAGCATTTT.

This chain joins TRBV7-2 and TRBJ1-5, with a weak D call TRBD1 (5 bases). V was pared by 3 bases and J by 0 bases, with 9 bases between. Germline-derived CDR1 and CDR2 are SGHTA and FQGNSA. The CDR3 runs 15 residues. CDR3 coding DNA: TGTGCCAGCAGCTTCCAGGGATCTAGCAATCAGCCCCAGCATTTT. Protein sequence: CASSFQGSSNQPQHF.

This clonotype was picked up many times. CDR3 protein: CASSLQGAAEKLFF. Here the CDR3 DNA reads TGTGCCAGCAGCTTGCAGGGTGCGGCTGAAAAACTGTTTTTT. The gene calls are TRBV5-4 and TRBJ1-4; a possible D gene is TRBD1 (5 bases). Between the trimmed V and J ends, which lost 1 base and 7 bases, there was a span of 11 bases. The CDR3 is made up of 14 amino acids. Germline CDR1 SGHNT, CDR2 YYREEE (reference sequence). Drawing the rest from reference TRBV5-4 and TRBJ1-4, the complete variable domain is ETGVTQSPTHLIKTRGQQVTLRCSSQSGHNTVSWYQQALGQGPQFIFQYYREEENGRGNFPPRFSGLQFPNYSSELNVNALELDDSALYLCASSLQGAAEKLFFGSGTQLSVL.

This clonotype showed up just a few times. The V gene is TRBV4-3, the J gene TRBJ2-7; tentatively, D is TRBD2 (5 bases). CDR1 LGHNA and CDR2 YSLEER come from the germline V gene. V was cut by 0 bases and J by 5 bases, with 8 bases left in between. This CDR3 has 13 amino acids. The CDR3 is CASSQDLGDEQYV. The CDR3 bases are TGCGCCAGCAGCCAAGATCTGGGAGACGAGCAGTACGTC.

The rearrangement joins TRBV28 to TRBJ2-7; TRBD2 is a possible D gene (6 bases). The V gene's germline CDR1 is MDHEN and CDR2 SYDVKM. The ends were cut back, 11 bases at V and 2 bases at J, with 13 bases in the middle. This CDR3 spans 12 amino acids. The CDR3 loop reads CASRRETYEQYF. The CDR3 DNA sequence: TGTGCCTCACGGAGGGAAACCTACGAGCAGTACTTC.

This clonotype was seen many times. The chain combines TRBV7-8 with TRBJ2-1, with 7 bases that match TRBD2. The CDR3 contains 16 residues. The germline V gene encodes CDR1 SGHVS and CDR2 FQNEAQ. V shed 5 bases and J 6 bases; nucleotides not matched to a gene: 13. The CDR3 sequence: CASSLKRDPKVNEQFF. The CDR3 DNA follows: TGTGCCAGCAGCCTAAAGCGGGACCCTAAGGTCAATGAGCAGTTCTTC.

This clonotype was seen many times. The V gene is TRBV19, the J gene TRBJ2-2, with unresolved D. The CDR3 is 15 residues long. V gave up 3 bases and J gave up 2 bases, with 10 bases separating them. The germline gives CDR1 LNHDA, CDR2 SQIVND (reference sequence). The CDR3 loop is CASSMVASNTGELFF. The CDR3 region has the DNA TGTGCCAGTAGTATGGTGGCAAGCAACACCGGGGAGCTGTTTTTT.

The rearrangement uses TRBV7-3 and TRBJ2-3; the D gene is possibly TRBD1 (6 bases). Trimming cost V 3 bases and J 4 bases, with 11 bases left between them. Germline-derived CDR1 and CDR2 are SGHTA and FQGTGA. The CDR3 runs 14 residues. The CDR3 DNA reads as TGTGCCAGCAGCTTCGCAGGGGCCGCAGATACGCAGTATTTT. Amino acid sequence: CASSFAGAADTQYF.

In its sample, this clonotype was seen a few times. The genes are TRBV7-9 and TRBJ2-7, with D perhaps TRBD1 (5 bases). Looked up from germline, CDR1 is SEHNR and CDR2 is FQNEAQ (reference sequence). The CDR3 loop spans 12 amino acids. The V and J ends lost 2 bases and 5 bases respectively, with 7 bases between them. CDR3 in DNA: TGTGCCAGCAGCTTATTAGGGGACGAGCAGTACTTC. Its protein product is CASSLLGDEQYF.

Only a few counts were recorded for this clonotype. The V call is TRBV10-3, the J call TRBJ1-4; D remains unclear. CDR1 and CDR2 (germline): ENHRY, SYGVKD. The CDR3 contains 14 residues. The germline V and J ends were trimmed by 0 bases and 7 bases, with 9 bases remaining between them. CDR3 in DNA: TGTGCCATCAGTGAGTCTGGAAGGGTTGAAAAACTGTTTTTT. Translated, it gives CAISESGRVEKLFF.

The chain recombines TRBV29-1 with TRBJ2-7, with TRBD1 identical over 8 bases. With V trimmed by 7 bases and J by 2 bases, 4 bases remained unmatched. Germline V lookup: CDR1 SQVTM, CDR2 ANQGSEA. CDR3 length: 12 residues. CDR3 coding DNA: TGCAGCGGGGACAGGCCCACCTACGAGCAGTACTTC. Amino acids: CSGDRPTYEQYF.

V usage is TRBV25-1 and J usage is TRBJ1-1; D gene ambiguous. CDR1 and CDR2 from the germline V gene are MGHDK and SYGVNS. The CDR3 covers 12 residues. Trimming left V 5 bases short and J 10 bases short, with 14 bases between. The CDR3, as DNA: TGTGCCAGCAGTCCTACTAGAGGGATAGCTTTCTTT. Its translation is CASSPTRGIAFF.

This clonotype has just a few counts. This chain links TRBV11-2 with TRBJ2-5; perhaps TRBD2 as D (5 bases). Germline loops: CDR1 SGHAT, CDR2 FQNNGV. Trimming removed 5 bases at V and 5 bases at J, with 12 bases between. The CDR3 sequence is 13 residues long. The CDR3 DNA sequence: TGTGCCAGCAGCACATCCGGGATCGAGACCCAGTACTTC. This translates into CASSTSGIETQYF.

This chain connects TRBV7-2 to TRBJ1-6; no definite D call. The CDR3 loop spans 12 amino acids. V lost 1 base and J lost 11, with 6 bases in between. Germline CDR1 and CDR2: SGHTA and FQGNSA. CDR3 residues: CASSLGGTPLHF. The DNA for the CDR3 is TGTGCCAGCAGCTTAGGCGGGACACCCCTCCACTTT.

Of note for this clonotype: Mismatch with germline at one junction end may stem from a read error. The J gene is TRBJ1-1, the V gene TRBV28, with D perhaps TRBD1 (6 bases). This CDR3 is 15 amino acids long. Germline V lookup: CDR1 MDHEN, CDR2 SYDVKM. CDR3 region: CVSSPLGGAGVEAFF. CDR3 nucleotide sequence: TGTGTCAGCAGTCCCTTGGGGGGGGCGGGGGTCGAAGCTTTCTTT.